The 16 T cell receptor beta chains in this list originate from one sample, sequenced in a study of T cells in Graves' hyperthyroidism and ophthalmopathy. From RNA transcripts, TCR beta CDR3 regions were amplified. The TCR CDR3 was amplified in a first-round RT-PCR using the HTBI primer set. Using its own MiXCR run on the multiplex PCR reads, TCRdb lists one record per CDR3 protein. Among more than 300,000 distinct CDR3 sequences listed, approximately 14% were seen once. The sample consisted of blood. These TCRs come from a woman under 40 with Graves' hyperthyroidism.

This rearrangement joins TRBV12-3 or TRBV12-4 to TRBJ2-5; D is unresolved. The CDR3 consists of 15 residues. V was clipped by 7 bases and J by 2 bases, with 17 bases between them. The CDR3 is CASNFGSWRQETQYF. The CDR3 coding sequence is TGTGCCAGCAACTTCGGTAGTTGGAGACAAGAGACCCAGTACTTC.

This clonotype was counted many times. The rearrangement joins TRBV2 to TRBJ2-2, with D tentatively TRBD2 (5 bases). V lost 3 bases to trimming and J lost 1 base, with 9 bases between them. The CDR3 is 15 amino acids. Per the germline V gene, CDR1 is SNHLY and CDR2 is FYNNEI. The CDR3 DNA is TGTGCCAGCAGTGAGAGGGAAGGGAACACCGGGGAGCTGTTTTTT. Translation gives CASSEREGNTGELFF.

This clonotype has a count of ten or more. The chain combines TRBV24-1 with TRBJ2-1, with D perhaps matching TRBD1 (6 bases). This CDR3 has 12 residues. The V end lost 1 base, the J end lost 11 bases, and 8 bases lay between the germline ends. Germline-derived CDR1 and CDR2 are KGHDR and SFDVKD. The CDR3 protein is CATSDFDRKQFF. The CDR3 nucleotides are TGTGCCACCAGTGATTTCGACAGGAAGCAGTTCTTC.

This clonotype was recorded at least ten times. This chain joins TRBV12-3 or TRBV12-4 and TRBJ1-1, with 9 bases fitting TRBD1. V lost 5 bases and J lost 0; bases outside the gene matches: 7. CDR3 length equals 16 residues. CDR3 sequence reads: CASSHRGRGMNTEAFF. The CDR3 DNA is TGTGCCAGCAGTCACAGGGGGCGAGGAATGAACACTGAAGCTTTCTTT.

This clonotype came up many times. The genes are TRBV7-9 and TRBJ2-1, with TRBD1 matching 11 bases. V shed 5 bases and J 10 bases; nucleotides not matched to a gene: 13. The CDR3 is 16 amino acids. Germline CDR1 reads SEHNR; CDR2 reads FQNEAQ (reference sequence). CDR3 in DNA: TGTGCCAGCAGCATCTTCCCGGACAGGGGGCGCAGGGAGCAGTTCTTC. Translating it yields CASSIFPDRGRREQFF.

This clonotype has a count of ten or more. The CDR3, as DNA: TGTGCCAGCAAGGTACACTTCGACACTGAAGCTTTCTTT. Amino acids: CASKVHFDTEAFF. The chain is built from TRBV6-1 and TRBJ1-1; D gene ambiguous. The CDR3 sequence is 13 residues long. The germline V gene encodes CDR1 MNHNS and CDR2 SASEGT. The V and J ends lost 7 bases and 3 bases respectively, with 12 bases between them.

The gene calls are TRBV30 and TRBJ1-6, with 8 bases that match TRBD1. The CDR3 length is 14 residues. Germline V gene lookup returns CDR1 GTSNPN and CDR2 SVGIG (reference sequence). Trimming took 1 base from V and 6 from J; bases not matched to a gene: 2. The CDR3 spells CAWSGTGSNSPLHF. DNA for the CDR3: TGTGCCTGGAGTGGGACAGGGAGTAATTCACCCCTCCACTTT.

This clonotype was seen many times. CDR3 residues: CASSRQGNAGYEQYF. CDR3 nucleotides: TGTGCCAGCAGCCGACAAGGGAATGCGGGTTACGAGCAGTACTTC. The chain has TRBV11-2 and TRBJ2-7; possibly TRBD2 for D (5 bases). This CDR3 contains 15 residues. V was cut by 5 bases and J by 4 bases, with 18 bases left in between. Germline V gene lookup returns CDR1 SGHAT and CDR2 FQNNGV. Full variable domain (remainder filled in from reference TRBV11-2 and TRBJ2-7): EAGVAQSPRYKIIEKRQSVAFWCNPISGHATLYWYQQILGQGPKLLIQFQNNGVVDDSQLPKDRFSAERLKGVDSTLKIQPAKLEDSAVYLCASSRQGNAGYEQYFGPGTRLTVT.

This clonotype appeared a few times. In DNA, the CDR3 is TGTGCCACCAGTGATTACAGGGCCAAAAACATTCAGTACTTC. Its protein product is CATSDYRAKNIQYF. The V gene is TRBV24-1, the J gene TRBJ2-4, with D tentatively TRBD1 (5 bases). This CDR3 contains 14 residues. Trimming stripped 2 bases from V and 1 base from J, with 5 bases between. Germline V CDR1 and CDR2: KGHDR, SFDVKD.

This clonotype was picked up many times. The chain employs TRBV11-2 and TRBJ2-5, with TRBD1 as a possible D gene (6 bases). This CDR3 is 13 amino acids long. Germline values: CDR1 SGHAT, CDR2 FQNNGV. V lost 5 bases to trimming and J lost 5 bases, with 12 bases between them. The CDR3, as DNA: TGTGCCAGCAGCCGTACAGGGCGGGAGACCCAGTACTTC. Translating it yields CASSRTGRETQYF.

The rearrangement joins TRBV2 to TRBJ2-7, with 10 bases lining up with TRBD1. This CDR3 region has 14 residues. Germline V gene sequence: CDR1 SNHLY, CDR2 FYNNEI. The trim removed 3 bases at V and 5 bases at J, leaving 4 bases unmatched. For the CDR3, the DNA is TGTGCCAGCAGTGAGGGACAGGGGATCAACGAGCAGTACTTC. Translation: CASSEGQGINEQYF.

V gene TRBV20-1 combines with J gene TRBJ2-7; perhaps TRBD1 as D (7 bases). The V and J ends lost 1 base and 3 bases respectively, with 13 bases between them. In germline, CDR1 is DFQATT, CDR2 SNEGSKA (reference sequence). This CDR3 contains 14 residues. CDR3 in amino acids: CSARAWGDSYEQYF. For the CDR3, the DNA is TGCAGTGCTAGAGCCTGGGGGGACAGCTACGAGCAGTACTTC.

Many counts were recorded for this clonotype. The chain links TRBV12-3 or TRBV12-4 to TRBJ1-2, with 8 positions matching TRBD1. The CDR3 runs to 13 residues. With V trimmed by 7 bases and J by 13 bases, 14 bases remained unmatched. CDR3 residues: CASTLGGQGHGTF. The CDR3 DNA is TGTGCCAGCACCCTCGGCGGACAGGGCCATGGCACCTTC.

This clonotype was seen many times. The rearrangement links TRBV12-3 or TRBV12-4 to TRBJ1-5; 10 positions match TRBD1. Trimming at V came to 5 bases and at J to 0 bases, leaving 13 bases not matched to a gene. The CDR3 runs to 19 residues. The CDR3 spells CASSPPGTGVAFSNQPQHF. The CDR3 bases are TGTGCCAGCAGTCCGCCCGGGACAGGGGTGGCCTTTAGCAATCAGCCCCAGCATTTT.

The genes are TRBV19 and TRBJ2-5; a possible D gene is TRBD1 (6 bases). Germline V gene lookup returns CDR1 LNHDA and CDR2 SQIVND (reference sequence). The V end lost 5 bases, the J end lost 5 bases, and 18 bases lay between the germline ends. CDR3 length: 15 amino acids. CDR3 bases: TGTGCCAGTAGTCCGGCAGGGACAACCACCGAGACCCAGTACTTC. Its translation: CASSPAGTTTETQYF.

This clonotype occurred many times. The CDR3 loop reads CASSRPLSGRVKETQYF. In DNA, the CDR3 is TGTGCCAGCAGCCGGCCCCTGAGCGGGAGGGTTAAGGAGACCCAGTACTTC. The chain uses TRBV7-6 and TRBJ2-5; 10 bases line up with TRBD2. In germline, CDR1 is SGHVS, CDR2 FNYEAQ. The V and J ends lost 5 bases and 5 bases, in that order; junction bases with no gene match: 14. The CDR3 has 17 residues.